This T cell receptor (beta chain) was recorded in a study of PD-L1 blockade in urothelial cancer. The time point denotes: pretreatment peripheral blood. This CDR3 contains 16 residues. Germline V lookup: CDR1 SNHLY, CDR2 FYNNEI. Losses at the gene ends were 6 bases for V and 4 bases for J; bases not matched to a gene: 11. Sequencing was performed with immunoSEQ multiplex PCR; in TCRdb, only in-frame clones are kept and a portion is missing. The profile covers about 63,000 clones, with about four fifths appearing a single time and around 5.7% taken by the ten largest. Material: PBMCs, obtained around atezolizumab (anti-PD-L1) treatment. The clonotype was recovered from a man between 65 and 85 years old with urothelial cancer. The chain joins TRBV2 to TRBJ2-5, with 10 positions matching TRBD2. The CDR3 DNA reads TGTGCCAGCAGCGCGTCTAGCGGGAGAATGGGAGAGACCCAGTACTTC. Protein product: CASSASSGRMGETQYF.